This T cell receptor (beta chain) was recovered during a study of T cell changes during pregnancy in multiple sclerosis. This table comes from immunoSEQ multiplex PCR, and its TCRdb copy is limited to in-frame clones, with some not included. The sample lists approximately 36,000 clones; around 93% were seen once. V dropped 3 bases and J dropped 8 bases, with 16 bases sitting between them. The CDR3 is 14 residues long. Germline V gene lookup returns CDR1 MRHNA and CDR2 SNTAGT. The clonotype was recovered from a female donor with multiple sclerosis, enrolled in a pregnancy study. This chain links TRBV6-4 with TRBJ1-2, with D possibly being TRBD1 (6 bases). Sequenced material: CD4+ T cells from peripheral blood mononuclear cells, taken in the first trimester of pregnancy. Here the CDR3 DNA reads TGTGCCAGCAGTGAGTCGCAGTCGGGGGGCGGCTACACCTTC. It yields the protein CASSESQSGGGYTF.